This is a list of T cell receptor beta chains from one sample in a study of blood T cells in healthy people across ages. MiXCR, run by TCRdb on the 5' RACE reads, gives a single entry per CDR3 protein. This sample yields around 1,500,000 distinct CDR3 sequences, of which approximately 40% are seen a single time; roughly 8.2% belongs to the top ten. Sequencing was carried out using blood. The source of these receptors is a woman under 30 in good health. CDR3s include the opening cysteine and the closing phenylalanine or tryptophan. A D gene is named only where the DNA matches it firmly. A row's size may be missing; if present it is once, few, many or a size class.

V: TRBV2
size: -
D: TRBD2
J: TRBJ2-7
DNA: TGTGCCAGACAAAAACCGGGACTAGCGGGATTGTACGAGCAGTACTTC
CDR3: CARQKPGLAGLYEQYF

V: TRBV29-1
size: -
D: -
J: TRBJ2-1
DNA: TGCAGCGTTGTCGGGGGGCCCGTCATGCCCTACAATGAGCAGTTCTTC
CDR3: CSVVGGPVMPYNEQFF

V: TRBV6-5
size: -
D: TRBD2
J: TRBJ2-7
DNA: TGTGCCAGCAGAACCATCACTAGCGGGATAAACGAGCAGTACTTC
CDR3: CASRTITSGINEQYF

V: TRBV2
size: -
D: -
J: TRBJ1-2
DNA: TGTGCCAGCAGTGACTTTGATGTCGGGTCTGCTGGGAATGGCTACACCTTC
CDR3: CASSDFDVGSAGNGYTF

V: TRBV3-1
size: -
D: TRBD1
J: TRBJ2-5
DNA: TGTGCCAGCAGCCACAACGGGCAGGGGGCGGGAGAGACCCAGTACTTC
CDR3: CASSHNGQGAGETQYF

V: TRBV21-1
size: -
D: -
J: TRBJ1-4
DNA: TGTGCCAGCCGGCCAACAACTAATGAAAAACTGTTTTTT
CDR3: CASRPTTNEKLFF

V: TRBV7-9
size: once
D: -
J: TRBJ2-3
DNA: TGTGCCAGCAGCCCCCGCGGAAGGTCCCAAGATACGCAGTATTTT
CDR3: CASSPRGRSQDTQYF

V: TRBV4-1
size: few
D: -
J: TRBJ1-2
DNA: TGCGCCAGCAGCCCCGTTAACAGGGATGGCTACACCTTC
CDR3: CASSPVNRDGYTF

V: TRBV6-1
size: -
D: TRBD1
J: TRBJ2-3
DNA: TGTGCCAGCAGAATCGGACAGGGGGTGACAGATACGCAGTATTTT
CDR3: CASRIGQGVTDTQYF

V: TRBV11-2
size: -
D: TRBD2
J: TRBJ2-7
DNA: TGTGCCAGCAGCCCCGGTACCCTGACTAGCGGGAGCTACGAGCAGTACTTC
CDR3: CASSPGTLTSGSYEQYF

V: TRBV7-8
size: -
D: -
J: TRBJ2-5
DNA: TGTGCCAGCAGCTTTGGTGTTTTGGAGACCCAGTACTTC
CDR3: CASSFGVLETQYF

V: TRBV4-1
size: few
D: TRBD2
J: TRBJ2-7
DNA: TGCGCCAGCAGCCAAGTCACTAGCGCCGCCTACGAGCAGTACTTC
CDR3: CASSQVTSAAYEQYF

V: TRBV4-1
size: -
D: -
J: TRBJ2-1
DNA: TGCGCCAGCAGCCAAGAAGCGAGCCGCGATGAGCAGTTCTTC
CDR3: CASSQEASRDEQFF

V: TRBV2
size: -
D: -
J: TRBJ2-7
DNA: TGTGCCAGCAGTGAACAAGGAGTACCCTCTAACGAGCAGTACTTC
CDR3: CASSEQGVPSNEQYF

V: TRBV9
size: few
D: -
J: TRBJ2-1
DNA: TGTGCCAGCAGCCAGTGGGGGACGGAGTACAATGAGCAGTTCTTC
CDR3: CASSQWGTEYNEQFF

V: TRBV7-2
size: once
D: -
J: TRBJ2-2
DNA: TGTGCCAGCAGCAAGAGGGGTGGAGCGGGCTCGAACACCGGGGAGCTGTTTTTT
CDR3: CASSKRGGAGSNTGELFF

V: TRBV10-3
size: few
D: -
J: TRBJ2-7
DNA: TGTGCCATCAGTGAGTCAGCGGCGTCCTACAATGAGCAGTACTTC
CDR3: CAISESAASYNEQYF

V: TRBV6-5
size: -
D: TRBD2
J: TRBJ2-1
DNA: TGTGCCAGCAGTTACTCCGGGACTAGTCTCCATGAGCAGTTCTTC
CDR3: CASSYSGTSLHEQFF

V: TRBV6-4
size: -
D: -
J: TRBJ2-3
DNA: TGTGCCAGCAGCGACGGACATCGCACAGATACGCAGTATTTT
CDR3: CASSDGHRTDTQYF

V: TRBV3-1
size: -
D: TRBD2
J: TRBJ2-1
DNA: TGTGCCAGCAGTCGGTTCCTGACGTTGCGGGGGAATGAGCAGTTCTTC
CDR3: CASSRFLTLRGNEQFF

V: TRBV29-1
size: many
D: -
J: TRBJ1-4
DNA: TGCAGCGTTGCCTCACCAGGGGCACTGTTTTTT
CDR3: CSVASPGALFF

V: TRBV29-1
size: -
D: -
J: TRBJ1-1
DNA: TGCAGCGTCTCTCACAGGGACCCTGAAGCTTTCTTT
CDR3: CSVSHRDPEAFF

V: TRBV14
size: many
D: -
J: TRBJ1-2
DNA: TGTGCCAGCAGCCCCGGACCCTCCTATGGCTACACCTTC
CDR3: CASSPGPSYGYTF

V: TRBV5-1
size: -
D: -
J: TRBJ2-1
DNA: TGCGCCAGCCTGCTCTCAGCGGGCCAATACAATGAGCAGTTCTTC
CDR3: CASLLSAGQYNEQFF

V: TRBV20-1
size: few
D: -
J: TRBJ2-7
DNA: TGCAGTGCCCCCGTGCGGAGCTCCTACAATGAGCAGTACTTC
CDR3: CSAPVRSSYNEQYF

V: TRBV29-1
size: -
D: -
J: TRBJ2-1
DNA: TGCAGCGTTGAAGCCCCTAGCGCGACCGATCCGAGCTCCTACAATGAGCAGTTCTTC
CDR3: CSVEAPSATDPSSYNEQFF

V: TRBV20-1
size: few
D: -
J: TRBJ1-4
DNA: TGCAGTGCCACCGGAAGGGACACTAATGAAAAACTGTTTTTT
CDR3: CSATGRDTNEKLFF

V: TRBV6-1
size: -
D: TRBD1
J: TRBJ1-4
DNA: TGTGCCAGCGGTACTCCGGGACAGTTACAAGAAAAACTGTTTTTT
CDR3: CASGTPGQLQEKLFF

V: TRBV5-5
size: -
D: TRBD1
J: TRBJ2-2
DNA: TGTGCCAGCAGCTTCGGCCAGGGGGACACCGGGGAGCTGTTTTTT
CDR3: CASSFGQGDTGELFF

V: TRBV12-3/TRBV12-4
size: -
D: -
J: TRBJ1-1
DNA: TGTGCCAGCAGTCTGCGGGTGGGGGGTGGAGGGGCTGAAGCTTTCTTT
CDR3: CASSLRVGGGGAEAFF

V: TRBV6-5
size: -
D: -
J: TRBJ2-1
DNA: TGTGCCAGCAGTTACTCGGGCGGTAGCGGCCCCTACAATGAGCAGTTCTTC
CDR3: CASSYSGGSGPYNEQFF

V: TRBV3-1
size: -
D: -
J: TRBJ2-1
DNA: TGTGCCAGCAGCCAAAAGGTTCATGGGGGATATGAGCAGTTCTTC
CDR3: CASSQKVHGGYEQFF

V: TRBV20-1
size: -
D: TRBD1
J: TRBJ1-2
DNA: TGCAGTGCTCCGTCCGGGACAGGGACCCACTATGGCTACACCTTC
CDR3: CSAPSGTGTHYGYTF

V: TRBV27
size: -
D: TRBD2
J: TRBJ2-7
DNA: TGTGCCAGCAGTGGGCCGGGCGGGGGGATTAACGAGCAGTACTTC
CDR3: CASSGPGGGINEQYF

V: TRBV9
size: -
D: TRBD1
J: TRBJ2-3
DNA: TGTGCCAGCAGCGTAGCCGGGACAGGGGGCCCAGATACGCAGTATTTT
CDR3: CASSVAGTGGPDTQYF

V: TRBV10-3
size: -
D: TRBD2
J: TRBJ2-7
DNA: TGTGCCATCAGTGAGAGGGAGGGACACGAGCAGTACTTC
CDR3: CAISEREGHEQYF

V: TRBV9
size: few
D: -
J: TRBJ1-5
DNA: TGTGCCAGCAGCGGCTCCGGGGATCAAGGTCAGCCCCAGCATTTT
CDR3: CASSGSGDQGQPQHF

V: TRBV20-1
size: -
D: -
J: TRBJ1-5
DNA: TGCAGTGCTAGATCAGAAGGTCATAGCAATCAGCCCCAGCATTTT
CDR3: CSARSEGHSNQPQHF

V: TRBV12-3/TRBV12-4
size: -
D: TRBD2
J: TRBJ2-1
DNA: TGTGCCAGCAGTACCCGACTAGCGGGCCTATACAATGAGCAGTTCTTC
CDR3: CASSTRLAGLYNEQFF

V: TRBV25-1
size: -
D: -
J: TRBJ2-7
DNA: TGTGCCAGCAGTGAGGGAGGGGGACCCTCCTACGAGCAGTACTTC
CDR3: CASSEGGGPSYEQYF

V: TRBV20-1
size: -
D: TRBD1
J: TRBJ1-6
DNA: TGCAGTGCTAGAGATCCCGGACAGGGATCCTATAATTCACCCCTCCACTTT
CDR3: CSARDPGQGSYNSPLHF

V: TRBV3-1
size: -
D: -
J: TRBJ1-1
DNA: TGTGCCAGCAGCCAAGTTGGGCAGCCCACTGAAGCTTTCTTT
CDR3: CASSQVGQPTEAFF

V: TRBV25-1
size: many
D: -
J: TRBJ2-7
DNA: TGTGCCAGCAGTGAAAGAGGTGGATTAGCCTCCTACGAGCAGTACTTC
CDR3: CASSERGGLASYEQYF

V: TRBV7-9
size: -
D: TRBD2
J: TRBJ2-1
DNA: TGTGCCAGCAGCCTGCAGGGACTAGCGGGGGGCAATGAGCAGTTCTTC
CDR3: CASSLQGLAGGNEQFF

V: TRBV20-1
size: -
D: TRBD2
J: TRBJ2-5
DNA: TGCAGTGCTAGAGATTTAAGCGGGGGATCGGCCGGAGCCAGGGAGACCCAGTACTTC
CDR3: CSARDLSGGSAGARETQYF

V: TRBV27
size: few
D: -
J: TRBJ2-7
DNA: TGTGCCAGCAGTCCTCGACAGTACTACGAGCAGTACTTC
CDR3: CASSPRQYYEQYF